This T cell receptor beta chain was profiled in a study of T cell repertoires in cytomegalovirus infection. Study-wide results and caveats: Dominating the ex vivo response were TCR beta clonotypes that were CMV-specific and HLA-C-restricted. Accumulated public TCR beta family frequency recognized individuals carrying CMV together with the relevant HLA.

The CDR3 runs 15 residues. The germline CDR1 and CDR2 sequences are SSHAT and FNYEAQ (reference sequence). Points on this clonotype: Its cognate antigen is unknown. Germline is not matched at one junction end, which may reflect a read error.

TCRdb re-called the reads with MiXCR, one entry per CDR3 protein. The data show approximately 500,000 distinct CDR3 sequences, about 17% seen once. Sequenced sample: CD8+ T cells from PBMCs. The TCR comes from a human donor in good health (CMV status not recorded). Some clones in this sample may be carry-over from other donors' samples. The V call is TRBV7-7, the J call TRBJ2-3; D could derive from TRBD1 or TRBD2 (5 bases each). CDR3 amino acids: CASSPGAAAQDTQYF. Here the CDR3 DNA reads TGTGCTAGCAGCCCCGGGGCGGCGGCCCAGGATACGCAGTATTTT.